This TCR beta chain was sequenced during a study of human T cells and chemical hapten exposure. In the study overall: On the upper back, patch tests were applied with 0.01% DPC and read at 6 days.

Study-level points and caveats: The study found expanded TCRs formed significantly more large CDR3 similarity clusters than controls. Patch test score rose with PT1 expanded TCRs, significant at 8, 16, 32, not 4.

It was the library that attached unique molecular identifiers to individual cDNA molecules. TCRdb ran MiXCR on the RACE reads and lists one entry per CDR3 protein. This sample has around 50,000 distinct CDR3 sequences, with 7.5% to 10% found just once. The time point here: patch test 2, 6 weeks after DPC sensitization. Treatment specified: therapeutic diphenylcyclopropenone sensitization with weekly scalp DPC. About this clonotype: Its specificity is not known.

V lost 5 bases, J lost 7 bases, and 13 bases stayed unmatched. In germline, CDR1 is DFQATT, CDR2 SNEGSKA (reference sequence). The CDR3 length is 16 residues. The V call is TRBV20-1, the J call TRBJ1-5, with 11 positions matching TRBD1. The source is a woman aged 50 to 60 with alopecia areata. Some clones in this sample may be carry-over from other donors' samples. Sequences were derived from whole blood, sampled in connection with sensitization to the hapten diphenylcyclopropenone (DPC). CDR3 residues: CSARLMDRGHGQPQHF. CDR3 nucleotides: TGCAGTGCTCGATTAATGGACAGGGGGCATGGCCAGCCCCAGCATTTT.